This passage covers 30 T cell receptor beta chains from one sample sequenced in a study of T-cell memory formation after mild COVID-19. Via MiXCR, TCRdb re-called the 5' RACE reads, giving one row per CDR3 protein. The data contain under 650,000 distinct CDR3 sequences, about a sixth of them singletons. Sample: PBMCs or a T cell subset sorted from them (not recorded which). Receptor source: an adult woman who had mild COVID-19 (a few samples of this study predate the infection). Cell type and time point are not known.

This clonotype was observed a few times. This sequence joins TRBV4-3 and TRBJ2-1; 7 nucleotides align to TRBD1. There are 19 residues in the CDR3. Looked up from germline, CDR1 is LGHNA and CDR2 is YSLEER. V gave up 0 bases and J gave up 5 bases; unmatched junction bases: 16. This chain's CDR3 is CASSQERTLHGTVDNEQFF. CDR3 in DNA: TGCGCCAGCAGCCAAGAAAGAACCTTGCACGGGACAGTCGACAATGAGCAGTTCTTC.

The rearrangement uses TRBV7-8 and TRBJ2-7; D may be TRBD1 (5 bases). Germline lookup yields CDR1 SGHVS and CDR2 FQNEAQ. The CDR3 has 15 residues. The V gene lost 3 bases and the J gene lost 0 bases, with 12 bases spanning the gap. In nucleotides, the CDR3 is TGTGCCAGCAGCTTTTCTCAGGGTCCCTCCTACGAGCAGTACTTC. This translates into CASSFSQGPSYEQYF.

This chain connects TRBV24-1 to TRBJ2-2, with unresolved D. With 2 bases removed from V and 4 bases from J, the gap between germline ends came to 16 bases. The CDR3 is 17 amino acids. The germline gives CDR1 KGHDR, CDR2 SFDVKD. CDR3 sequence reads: CATSDSLSGPFTGELFF. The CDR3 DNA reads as TGTGCCACCAGTGATTCCCTATCCGGTCCTTTCACCGGGGAGCTGTTTTTT.

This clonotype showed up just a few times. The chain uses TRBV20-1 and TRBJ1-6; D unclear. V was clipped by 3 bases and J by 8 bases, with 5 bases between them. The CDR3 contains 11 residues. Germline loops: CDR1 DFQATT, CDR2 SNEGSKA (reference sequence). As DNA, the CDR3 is TGCAGTGCTAGCCCCTATTCACCCCTCCACTTT. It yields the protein CSASPYSPLHF.

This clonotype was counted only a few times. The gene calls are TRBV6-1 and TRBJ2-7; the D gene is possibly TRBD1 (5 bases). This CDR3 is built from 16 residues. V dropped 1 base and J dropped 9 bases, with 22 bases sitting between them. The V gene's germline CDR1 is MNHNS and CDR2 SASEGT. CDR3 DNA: TGTGCCAGCAGTGAAGAAGTAGCCAGGGTTGCCGACGGGCAGTACTTC. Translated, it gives CASSEEVARVADGQYF.

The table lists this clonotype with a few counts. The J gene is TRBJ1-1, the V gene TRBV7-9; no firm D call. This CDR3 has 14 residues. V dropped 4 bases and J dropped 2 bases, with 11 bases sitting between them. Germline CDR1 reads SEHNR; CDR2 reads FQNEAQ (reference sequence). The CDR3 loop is CASSSAPANTEAFF. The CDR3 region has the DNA TGTGCCAGCAGCTCCGCTCCTGCCAACACTGAAGCTTTCTTT.

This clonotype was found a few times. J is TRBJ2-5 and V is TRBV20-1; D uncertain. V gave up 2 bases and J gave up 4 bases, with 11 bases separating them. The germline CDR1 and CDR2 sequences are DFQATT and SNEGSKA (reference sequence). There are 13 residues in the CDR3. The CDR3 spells CSARPLGLETQYF. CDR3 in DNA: TGCAGTGCTAGACCCCTAGGGCTAGAGACCCAGTACTTC.

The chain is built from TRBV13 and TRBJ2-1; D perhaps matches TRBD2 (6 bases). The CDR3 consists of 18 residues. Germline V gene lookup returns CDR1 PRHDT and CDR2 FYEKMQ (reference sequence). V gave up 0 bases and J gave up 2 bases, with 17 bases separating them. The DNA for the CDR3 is TGTGCCAGCAGCTTAGGCCTAAGTCGCAGGACTACCTACAATGAGCAGTTCTTC. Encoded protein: CASSLGLSRRTTYNEQFF.

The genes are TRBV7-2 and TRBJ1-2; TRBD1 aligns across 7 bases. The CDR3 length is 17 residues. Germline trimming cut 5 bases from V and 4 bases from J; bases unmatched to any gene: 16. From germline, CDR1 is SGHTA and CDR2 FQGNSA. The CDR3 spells CASSQQPPGTALYGYTF. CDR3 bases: TGTGCCAGCAGCCAACAACCCCCCGGGACAGCCCTCTATGGCTACACCTTC.

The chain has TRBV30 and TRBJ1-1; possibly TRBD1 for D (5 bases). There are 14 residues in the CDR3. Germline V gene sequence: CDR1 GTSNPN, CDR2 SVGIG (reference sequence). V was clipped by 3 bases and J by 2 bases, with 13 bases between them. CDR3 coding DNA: TGTGCCTGGAGGGCACTGGGGGTCAACACTGAAGCTTTCTTT. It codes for CAWRALGVNTEAFF.

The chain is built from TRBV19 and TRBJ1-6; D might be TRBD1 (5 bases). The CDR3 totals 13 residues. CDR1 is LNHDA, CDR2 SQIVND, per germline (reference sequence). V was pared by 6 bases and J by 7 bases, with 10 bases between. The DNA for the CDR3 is TGTGCCAGTAGGACAGTCGACAATTCACCCCTCCACTTT. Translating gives CASRTVDNSPLHF.

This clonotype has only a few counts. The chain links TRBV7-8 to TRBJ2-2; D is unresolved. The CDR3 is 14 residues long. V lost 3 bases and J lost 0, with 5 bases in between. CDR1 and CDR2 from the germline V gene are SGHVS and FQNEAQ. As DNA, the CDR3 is TGTGCCAGCAGCTTTGGAGCGAACACCGGGGAGCTGTTTTTT. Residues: CASSFGANTGELFF.

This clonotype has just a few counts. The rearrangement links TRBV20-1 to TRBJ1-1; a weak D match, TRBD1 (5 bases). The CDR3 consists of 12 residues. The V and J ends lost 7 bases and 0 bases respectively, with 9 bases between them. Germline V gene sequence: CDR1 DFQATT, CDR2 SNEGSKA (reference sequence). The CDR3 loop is CSGQGMNTEAFF. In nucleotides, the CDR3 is TGCAGTGGGCAGGGAATGAACACTGAAGCTTTCTTT.

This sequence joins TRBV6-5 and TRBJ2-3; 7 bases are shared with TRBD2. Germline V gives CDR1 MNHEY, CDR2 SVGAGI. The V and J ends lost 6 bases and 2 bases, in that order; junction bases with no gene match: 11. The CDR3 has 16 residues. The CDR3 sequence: CASSPHGGEDTDTQYF. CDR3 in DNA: TGTGCCAGCAGCCCTCATGGGGGGGAAGACACAGATACGCAGTATTTT.

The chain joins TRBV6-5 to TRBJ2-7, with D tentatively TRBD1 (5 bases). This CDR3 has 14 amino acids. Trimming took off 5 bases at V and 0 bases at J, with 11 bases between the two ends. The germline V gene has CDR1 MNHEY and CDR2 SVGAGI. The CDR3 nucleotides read TGTGCCAGCAGTGCTCCAGGGATCTCCTACGAGCAGTACTTC. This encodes CASSAPGISYEQYF.

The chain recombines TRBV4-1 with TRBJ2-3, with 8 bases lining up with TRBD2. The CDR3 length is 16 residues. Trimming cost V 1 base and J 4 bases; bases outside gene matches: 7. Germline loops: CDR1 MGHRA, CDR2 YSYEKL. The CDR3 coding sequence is TGCGCCAGCAGCCAAGGAAACAGCGGGGGCGCAGATACGCAGTATTTT. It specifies CASSQGNSGGADTQYF.

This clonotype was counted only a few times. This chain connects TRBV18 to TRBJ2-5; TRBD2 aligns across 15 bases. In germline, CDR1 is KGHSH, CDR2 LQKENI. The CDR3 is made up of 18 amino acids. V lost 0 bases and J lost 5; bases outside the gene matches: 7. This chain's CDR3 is CASSPPGLAGGHLETQYF. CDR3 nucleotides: TGTGCCAGCTCACCACCGGGACTAGCGGGGGGACATCTGGAGACCCAGTACTTC.

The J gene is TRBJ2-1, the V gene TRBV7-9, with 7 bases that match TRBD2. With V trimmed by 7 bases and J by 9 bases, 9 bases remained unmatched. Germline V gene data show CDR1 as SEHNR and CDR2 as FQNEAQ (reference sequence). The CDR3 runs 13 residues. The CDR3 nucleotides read TGTGCCAGCACCTTCGCGGGCGGGAGTGAGCAGTTCTTC. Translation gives CASTFAGGSEQFF.

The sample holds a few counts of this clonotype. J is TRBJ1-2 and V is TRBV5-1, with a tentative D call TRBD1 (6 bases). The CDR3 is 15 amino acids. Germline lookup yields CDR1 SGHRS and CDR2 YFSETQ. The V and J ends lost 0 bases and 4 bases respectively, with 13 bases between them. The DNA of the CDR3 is TGCGCCAGCAGCTTGGACCAGACAGGTAGCTATGGCTACACCTTC. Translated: CASSLDQTGSYGYTF.

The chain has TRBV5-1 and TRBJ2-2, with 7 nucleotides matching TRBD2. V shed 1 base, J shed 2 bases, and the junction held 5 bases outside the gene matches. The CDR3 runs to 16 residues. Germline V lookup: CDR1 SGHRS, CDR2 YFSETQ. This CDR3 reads CASSLRLADNTGELFF. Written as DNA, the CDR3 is TGCGCCAGCAGCTTGCGGCTAGCGGATAACACCGGGGAGCTGTTTTTT. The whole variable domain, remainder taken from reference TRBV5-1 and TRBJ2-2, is KAGVTQTPRYLIKTRGQQVTLSCSPISGHRSVSWYQQTPGQGLQFLFEYFSETQRNKGNFPGRFSGRQFSNSRSEMNVSTLELGDSALYLCASSLRLADNTGELFFGEGSRLTVL.

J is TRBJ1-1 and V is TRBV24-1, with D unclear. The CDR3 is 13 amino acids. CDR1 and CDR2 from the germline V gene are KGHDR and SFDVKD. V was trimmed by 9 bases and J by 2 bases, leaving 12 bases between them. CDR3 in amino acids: CATAGGLNTEAFF. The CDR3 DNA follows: TGTGCCACCGCCGGAGGACTCAACACTGAAGCTTTCTTT.

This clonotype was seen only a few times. CDR3 residues: CASSFRDSHGYTF. DNA of the CDR3: TGTGCCAGCAGTTTTCGGGACAGCCATGGCTACACCTTC. The chain has TRBV6-1 and TRBJ1-2; TRBD1 matches 7 bases. The CDR3 has 13 amino acids. The V gene's germline CDR1 is MNHNS and CDR2 SASEGT. V trimming: 5 bases; J trimming: 6 bases; junction bases outside the gene matches: 6.

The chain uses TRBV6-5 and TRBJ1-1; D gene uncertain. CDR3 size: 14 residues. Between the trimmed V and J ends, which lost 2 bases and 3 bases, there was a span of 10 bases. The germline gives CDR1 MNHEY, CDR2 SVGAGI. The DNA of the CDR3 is TGTGCCAGCAGTTACAGGAGGTTTTACACTGAAGCTTTCTTT. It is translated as CASSYRRFYTEAFF.

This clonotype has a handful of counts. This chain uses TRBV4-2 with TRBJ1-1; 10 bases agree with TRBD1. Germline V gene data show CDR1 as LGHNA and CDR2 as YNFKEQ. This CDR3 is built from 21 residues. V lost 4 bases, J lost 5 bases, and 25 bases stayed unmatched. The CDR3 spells CASSPQGNAGQGTLVRTEAFF. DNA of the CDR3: TGTGCCAGCAGCCCCCAAGGTAACGCGGGACAGGGGACCTTAGTTAGGACTGAAGCTTTCTTT.

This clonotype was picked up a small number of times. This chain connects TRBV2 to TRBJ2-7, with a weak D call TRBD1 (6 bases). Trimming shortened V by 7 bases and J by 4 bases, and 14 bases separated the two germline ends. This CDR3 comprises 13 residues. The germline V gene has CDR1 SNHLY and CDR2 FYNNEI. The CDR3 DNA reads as TGTGCCAGCACCAAAAACAGGGAATACGAGCAGTACTTC. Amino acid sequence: CASTKNREYEQYF. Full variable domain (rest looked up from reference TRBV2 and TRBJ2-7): EPEVTQTPSHQVTQMGQEVILRCVPISNHLYFYWYRQILGQKVEFLVSFYNNEISEKSEIFDDQFSVERPDGSNFTLKIRSTKLEDSAMYFCASTKNREYEQYFGPGTRLTVT.

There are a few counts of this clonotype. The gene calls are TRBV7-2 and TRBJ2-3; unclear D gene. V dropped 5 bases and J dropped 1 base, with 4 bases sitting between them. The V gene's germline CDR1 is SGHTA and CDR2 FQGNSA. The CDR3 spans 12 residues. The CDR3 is CASSARTDTQYF. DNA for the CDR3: TGTGCCAGCAGCGCTCGCACAGATACGCAGTATTTT.

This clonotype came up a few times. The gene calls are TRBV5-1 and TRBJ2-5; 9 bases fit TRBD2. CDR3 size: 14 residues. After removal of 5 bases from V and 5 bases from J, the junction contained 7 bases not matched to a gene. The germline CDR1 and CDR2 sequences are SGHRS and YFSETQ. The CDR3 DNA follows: TGCGCCAGCAGAAGCGGGAGGTCCCAGGAGACCCAGTACTTC. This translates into CASRSGRSQETQYF.

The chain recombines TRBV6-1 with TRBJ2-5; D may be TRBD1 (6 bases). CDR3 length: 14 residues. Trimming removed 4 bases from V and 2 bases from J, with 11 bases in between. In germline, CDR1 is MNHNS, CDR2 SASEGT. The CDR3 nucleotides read TGTGCCAGCAGTGTAGGACAGCTTCAAGAGACCCAGTACTTC. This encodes CASSVGQLQETQYF.

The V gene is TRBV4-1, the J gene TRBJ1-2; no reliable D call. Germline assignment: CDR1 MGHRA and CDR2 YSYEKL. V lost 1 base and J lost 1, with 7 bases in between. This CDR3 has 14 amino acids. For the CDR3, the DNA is TGCGCCAGCAGCCAAGGGACTTTTAACTATGGCTACACCTTC. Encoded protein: CASSQGTFNYGYTF.

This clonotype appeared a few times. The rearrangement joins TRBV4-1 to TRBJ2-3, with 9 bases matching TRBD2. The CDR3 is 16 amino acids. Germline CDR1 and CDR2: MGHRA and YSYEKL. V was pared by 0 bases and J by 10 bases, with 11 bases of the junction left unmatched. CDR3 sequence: CASSQDASGTFRSQYF. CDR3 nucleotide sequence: TGCGCCAGCAGCCAAGACGCTAGCGGGACCTTTAGGTCGCAGTATTTT.